The clone carrying this T cell receptor (beta chain) has at least ten counts. The antigen is unknown. This entry belongs to a study of CD8+CD57+ T cells in acquired aplastic anemia. The overall study: The average for DNA from sorted CD4+ and CD8+ cells was about 2.9 ug. Reads per healthy sample averaged about 10 million (CD4+) and under 12 million (CD8+). Study-wide results and limits: Shared by patients and controls, roughly 28 CD8+ CDR3s were abundant in patients. Levels of CD8+ Simpson's diversity were not significantly distinct in patients versus controls.

The germline gives CDR1 MRHNA, CDR2 SNTAGT. V was trimmed by 7 bases and J by 1 base, leaving 10 bases between them. The CDR3 is 13 amino acids. According to the study, genomic DNA was the template for TCR beta VDJ and CDR3 profiling. TCRdb called the reads again in MiXCR, with one record for every CDR3 protein. Of around 150,000 distinct CDR3 sequences in the sample, about 48% were seen once. The chain employs TRBV6-4 and TRBJ1-1; D might be TRBD1 (5 bases). The origin of this receptor is a human donor in good health. Sample: sorted CD4+, CD8+, or CD8+CD57+ T cells (not recorded which) from PBMCs. The CDR3 is CASMRQPNTEAFF. The CDR3 DNA sequence: TGTGCCAGCATGAGACAGCCGAACACTGAAGCTTTCTTT.